The 24 T cell receptor beta chains reported below all come from one sample, sequenced in a study of T cells in Graves' hyperthyroidism and ophthalmopathy. The TCR beta CDR3 regions underwent amplification using RNA transcripts as the source. The TCR CDR3 first-round RT-PCR relied on the HTBI primer set. One entry per CDR3 protein, called by TCRdb with MiXCR from the multiplex PCR reads. Of over 450,000 distinct CDR3 sequences in the sample, roughly 18% are singletons; the top ten hold roughly 18%. Sequencing was carried out using blood. These receptors were taken from a woman under 30 with Graves' ophthalmopathy.

As concerns this clonotype: A much more abundant neighbour one base away suggests this may be a read error. The genes are TRBV20-1 and TRBJ2-3; perhaps TRBD2 as D (5 bases). There are 17 residues in the CDR3. Germline V gene data show CDR1 as DFQATT and CDR2 as SNEGSKA (reference sequence). The V end lost 2 bases, the J end lost 3 bases, and 21 bases lay between the germline ends. The CDR3 loop is CSARKNPGIRLTDTQYF. The CDR3 nucleotides read TGCAGTGCTAGAAAGAACCCGGGAATCCGTCTTACAGATACGCAGTATTTT.

There are a few counts of this clonotype. The chain combines TRBV30 with TRBJ2-7; 9 nucleotides line up with TRBD2. The germline gives CDR1 GTSNPN, CDR2 SVGIG (reference sequence). The CDR3 extends over 14 amino acids. J was trimmed by 2 bases and V by 3 bases; bases with no gene match: 5. This CDR3 reads CAWRASGITYEQYF. For the CDR3, the DNA is TGTGCCTGGAGGGCTAGCGGGATTACCTACGAGCAGTACTTC. Full variable domain (missing parts from reference TRBV30 and TRBJ2-7): SQTIHQWPATLVQPVGSPLSLECTVEGTSNPNLYWYRQAAGRGLQLLFYSVGIGQISSEVPQNLSASRPQDRQFILSSKKLLLSDSGFYLCAWRASGITYEQYFGPGTRLTVT.

The sample holds a few counts of this clonotype. V gene TRBV4-3 combines with J gene TRBJ2-3; D call uncertain. The CDR3 extends over 15 amino acids. CDR1 and CDR2 (germline): LGHNA, YSLEER. The ends were cut back, 1 base at V and 0 bases at J, with 8 bases in the middle. The CDR3 sequence: CASSQVAASTDTQYF. CDR3 sequence (DNA): TGCGCCAGCAGCCAAGTTGCGGCTAGCACAGATACGCAGTATTTT.

In its sample, this clonotype was seen many times. The chain combines TRBV28 with TRBJ2-1; 9 bases are shared with TRBD1. The CDR3 is 15 residues long. Germline V gives CDR1 MDHEN, CDR2 SYDVKM. Trimming took 5 bases from V and 4 from J; bases not matched to a gene: 6. The CDR3 reads CASSPQGAGYNEQFF. For the CDR3, the DNA is TGTGCCAGCAGTCCACAGGGGGCCGGGTACAATGAGCAGTTCTTC.

This clonotype showed up just a few times. The chain combines TRBV5-1 with TRBJ1-4; D might be TRBD1 (6 bases). V lost 0 bases and J lost 0, with 9 bases in between. The CDR3 length is 16 residues. The V gene's germline CDR1 is SGHRS and CDR2 YFSETQ. As DNA, the CDR3 is TGCGCCAGCAGCTTGGCGGGACAAACAACTAATGAAAAACTGTTTTTT. Its translation is CASSLAGQTTNEKLFF.

This clonotype occurred a few times. The V gene is TRBV15, the J gene TRBJ1-1, with 7 bases fitting TRBD1. Trimming removed 1 base from V and 6 bases from J; junction bases left unmatched: 8. The CDR3 sequence is 15 residues long. Germline values: CDR1 LNHNV, CDR2 YYDKDF (reference sequence). CDR3 sequence (DNA): TGTGCCACCAGCAGAGGGGGGGCCCAGGGGGCTGAAGCTTTCTTT. This gives the protein CATSRGGAQGAEAFF. Full variable domain (outside the CDR3, taken from reference TRBV15 and TRBJ1-1): DAMVIQNPRYQVTQFGKPVTLSCSQTLNHNVMYWYQQKSSQAPKLLFHYYDKDFNNEADTPDNFQSRRPNTSFCFLDIRSPGLGDTAMYLCATSRGGAQGAEAFFGQGTRLTVV.

This clonotype came up many times. This sequence joins TRBV30 and TRBJ1-1; D possibly corresponds to TRBD1 (6 bases). CDR3 size: 15 residues. Germline V CDR1 and CDR2: GTSNPN, SVGIG (reference sequence). V was pared by 0 bases and J by 6 bases, with 17 bases between. The CDR3 here is CAWSVQDRLGPEAFF. The CDR3, as DNA: TGTGCCTGGAGTGTACAGGACAGACTCGGCCCTGAAGCTTTCTTT.

This clonotype was seen at least ten times. CDR3 nucleotides: TGTGCCAGCAGTTGGGATCGGACAGGGTTCGCCTCCTACGAGCAGTACTTC. Its translation: CASSWDRTGFASYEQYF. J is TRBJ2-7 and V is TRBV6-2 or TRBV6-3; TRBD1 matches at 8 bases. Looked up from germline, CDR1 is MNHEY and CDR2 is SVGEGT. The J segment lost 0 bases and the V segment lost 4 bases, leaving 11 bases of the junction unmatched. The CDR3 extends over 17 amino acids.

V and J are TRBV6-2 or TRBV6-3 and TRBJ2-3, with TRBD2 matching over 13 bases. The ends lost 6 bases at V and 2 bases at J; junction bases unmatched: 5. Germline V gene lookup returns CDR1 MNHEY and CDR2 SVGEGT. This CDR3 spans 16 amino acids. The CDR3 protein is CASSRGTSGNTDTQYF. CDR3 DNA sequence: TGTGCCAGCAGCCGCGGGACTAGCGGGAACACAGATACGCAGTATTTT.

This clonotype was counted many times. This rearrangement joins TRBV9 to TRBJ2-7, with D uncertain. Trimming stripped 0 bases from V and 0 bases from J, with 7 bases between. Germline assignment: CDR1 SGDLS and CDR2 YYNGEE. The CDR3 runs to 14 residues. The CDR3 region has the DNA TGTGCCAGCAGCGTAGGGATTTCCTCCTACGAGCAGTACTTC. Translated, it gives CASSVGISSYEQYF. The full variable domain, rest sourced from reference TRBV9 and TRBJ2-7, is DSGVTQTPKHLITATGQRVTLRCSPRSGDLSVYWYQQSLDQGLQFLIQYYNGEERAKGNILERFSAQQFPDLHSELNLSSLELGDSALYFCASSVGISSYEQYFGPGTRLTVT.

Many counts were recorded for this clonotype. The chain is built from TRBV6-1 and TRBJ2-2; TRBD2 aligns across 12 bases. The CDR3 length is 19 residues. Germline V gives CDR1 MNHNS, CDR2 SASEGT. Losses at the gene ends were 6 bases for V and 1 base for J; bases not matched to a gene: 12. CDR3 protein: CASRPPSSGGAKNTGELFF. DNA of the CDR3: TGTGCCAGCAGACCTCCCTCTAGCGGGGGGGCCAAGAACACCGGGGAGCTGTTTTTT.

The chain employs TRBV12-3 or TRBV12-4 and TRBJ1-1; the D gene is possibly TRBD1 (5 bases). V lost 6 bases, J lost 7 bases, and 15 bases lay in between. The CDR3 is 13 amino acids. The CDR3 sequence: CASSGGGSHEAFF. CDR3 nucleotides: TGTGCCAGCAGCGGGGGGGGATCCCATGAAGCTTTCTTT.

This clonotype was recorded many times. The chain links TRBV7-3 to TRBJ2-3; 12 nucleotides align to TRBD2. This CDR3 comprises 19 residues. V gave up 0 bases and J gave up 1 base; unmatched junction bases: 8. Germline CDR1 reads SGHTA; CDR2 reads FQGTGA. CDR3 in amino acids: CASSLTARTSGDRTDTQYF. Here the CDR3 DNA reads TGTGCCAGCAGCTTAACCGCCAGGACTAGCGGGGACCGCACAGATACGCAGTATTTT.

This clonotype was seen repeatedly, ten times or more. The rearrangement links TRBV7-9 to TRBJ2-1, with D possibly TRBD2 on 6 matching bases. Looked up from germline, CDR1 is SEHNR and CDR2 is FQNEAQ (reference sequence). The CDR3 extends over 19 amino acids. V lost 5 bases to trimming and J lost 7 bases, with 30 bases between them. CDR3 sequence: CASSQINLPAGTSPNEQFF. CDR3 nucleotides: TGTGCCAGCAGCCAGATAAACCTACCAGCGGGTACTTCCCCGAATGAGCAGTTCTTC.

V is TRBV29-1 and J is TRBJ2-1; no firm D call. Germline CDR1 and CDR2: SQVTM and ANQGSEA. The CDR3 loop spans 13 amino acids. Trimming pared 2 bases from V and 3 bases from J, leaving 8 bases between. The CDR3 is CSVEIGYYNEQFF. The CDR3 DNA follows: TGCAGCGTTGAAATCGGGTACTACAATGAGCAGTTCTTC.

This clonotype was detected ten times or more. The V and J genes are TRBV11-2 and TRBJ2-3; weak D call: TRBD1 (6 bases). Trimming removed 3 bases from V and 0 bases from J, with 13 bases in between. The V gene's germline CDR1 is SGHAT and CDR2 FQNNGV. The CDR3 length is 16 residues. This chain's CDR3 is CASSLGQGLSTDTQYF. As DNA, the CDR3 is TGTGCCAGCAGCTTGGGACAAGGTTTGAGCACAGATACGCAGTATTTT.

The V gene is TRBV6-1, the J gene TRBJ2-2, with TRBD2 matching 11 bases. Germline V lookup: CDR1 MNHNS, CDR2 SASEGT. The CDR3 spans 16 residues. Losses at the gene ends were 5 bases for V and 6 bases for J; bases not matched to a gene: 8. The CDR3 nucleotides are TGTGCCAGCAGTCCTCTTACTAGCGGGAGATCCGGGGAGCTGTTTTTT. Its protein is CASSPLTSGRSGELFF.

Ten or more counts support this clonotype. The chain employs TRBV30 and TRBJ2-3; no clear D. Germline CDR1 is GTSNPN and CDR2 is SVGIG (reference sequence). The germline V and J ends were trimmed by 0 bases and 4 bases, with 11 bases remaining between them. The CDR3 is made up of 14 amino acids. The CDR3 sequence is CAWSVWSSPDTQYF. In DNA form, the CDR3 reads TGTGCCTGGAGTGTATGGAGTAGCCCAGATACGCAGTATTTT. The whole variable domain, remainder taken from reference TRBV30 and TRBJ2-3, is SQTIHQWPATLVQPVGSPLSLECTVEGTSNPNLYWYRQAAGRGLQLLFYSVGIGQISSEVPQNLSASRPQDRQFILSSKKLLLSDSGFYLCAWSVWSSPDTQYFGPGTRLTVL.

There are a few counts of this clonotype. The chain uses TRBV13 and TRBJ2-1, with 8 bases fitting TRBD2. CDR1 PRHDT and CDR2 FYEKMQ come from the germline V gene (reference sequence). V shed 5 bases and J 0 bases; nucleotides not matched to a gene: 12. The CDR3 loop spans 18 amino acids. The CDR3 DNA follows: TGTGCCAGCAGCCCCGGGGGGGCCCGGATTAGCTCCTACAATGAGCAGTTCTTC. Translating it yields CASSPGGARISSYNEQFF.

The table lists this clonotype with many counts. The chain is built from TRBV30 and TRBJ2-2, with 7 bases identical to TRBD2. The CDR3 is 14 residues long. Germline V gene data show CDR1 as GTSNPN and CDR2 as SVGIG (reference sequence). V trimming: 2 bases; J trimming: 4 bases; junction bases outside the gene matches: 4. The CDR3 bases are TGTGCCTGGAGTAGCGGGATCGGCACCGGGGAGCTGTTTTTT. Its protein is CAWSSGIGTGELFF.

This clonotype was detected many times. The V and J genes are TRBV27 and TRBJ2-1; 8 bases line up with TRBD1. The CDR3 has 17 residues. Germline-derived CDR1 and CDR2 are MNHEY and SMNVEV (reference sequence). The junction had 11 bases not matched to a gene; V was cut back by 5 bases and J by 2 bases. This CDR3 is CASSLLRTGRTYNEQFF. The CDR3 DNA reads TGTGCCAGCAGTCTCCTCCGGACAGGGAGGACCTACAATGAGCAGTTCTTC.

V usage is TRBV4-2 and J usage is TRBJ1-4; TRBD1 agrees at 7 bases. The CDR3 runs 16 residues. The germline CDR1 and CDR2 sequences are LGHNA and YNFKEQ. The V and J ends lost 4 bases and 4 bases, in that order; junction bases with no gene match: 9. The CDR3 reads CASSRVSGTVNEKLFF. The CDR3 coding sequence is TGTGCCAGCAGCCGGGTTTCCGGGACAGTTAATGAAAAACTGTTTTTT.

The rearrangement links TRBV5-6 to TRBJ1-2; possible D gene TRBD1, 6 bases. Germline V gene data show CDR1 as SGHDT and CDR2 as YYEEEE. The V and J ends lost 2 bases and 8 bases respectively, with 16 bases between them. CDR3 length: 14 amino acids. This CDR3 is CASSFGQRPTGYTF. In DNA, the CDR3 is TGTGCCAGCAGCTTCGGACAGAGGCCCACGGGCTACACCTTC. The variable domain in full, completed from reference TRBV5-6 and TRBJ1-2, reads DAGVTQSPTHLIKTRGQQVTLRCSPKSGHDTVSWYQQALGQGPQFIFQYYEEEERQRGNFPDRFSGHQFPNYSSELNVNALLLGDSALYLCASSFGQRPTGYTFGSGTRLTVV.

The chain couples TRBV9 to TRBJ1-1, with a possible D match to TRBD1 (5 bases). Germline assignment: CDR1 SGDLS and CDR2 YYNGEE. V dropped 4 bases and J dropped 4 bases, with 14 bases sitting between them. The CDR3 covers 14 residues. CDR3 sequence reads: CASSNRLGATEAFF. The CDR3 DNA reads as TGTGCCAGCAGCAACCGGTTAGGGGCCACTGAAGCTTTCTTT. The variable domain in full, completed from reference TRBV9 and TRBJ1-1, reads DSGVTQTPKHLITATGQRVTLRCSPRSGDLSVYWYQQSLDQGLQFLIQYYNGEERAKGNILERFSAQQFPDLHSELNLSSLELGDSALYFCASSNRLGATEAFFGQGTRLTVV.